This entry lists 18 T cell receptor beta chains sequenced from one sample in a study of identical twins' blood T cells. TCRdb fed the 5' RACE reads into MiXCR, producing one record per CDR3 protein. The sample holds roughly 380,000 distinct CDR3 sequences; roughly 30% are singletons and the top ten take around 5.6%. Sequencing was done on a sample of PBMCs. The receptors derive from a woman aged 18-49 years in good health.

J is TRBJ1-1 and V is TRBV6-5; TRBD1 agrees at 12 bases. J lost 8 bases, V lost 1 base, and 2 bases had no gene match. CDR1 and CDR2 from the germline V gene are MNHEY and SVGAGI. CDR3 length: 14 residues. The DNA of the CDR3 is TGTGCCAGCAGTTACTGGGACAGGGGGCGGGAAGCTTTCTTT. It specifies CASSYWDRGREAFF.

With respect to this clonotype: A much larger clone lies one base from this, so it may be a read error. The J gene is TRBJ2-3, the V gene TRBV11-2; D possibly corresponds to TRBD1 (6 bases). Germline loops: CDR1 SGHAT, CDR2 FQNNGV. The CDR3 has 15 residues. This CDR3 reads CARSLVGGSTDTQYF. The CDR3 DNA follows: TGTGCCAGAAGCTTAGTTGGGGGCAGCACAGATACGCAGTATTTT.

This chain connects TRBV20-1 to TRBJ1-2; no clear D gene. The CDR3 runs to 10 residues. CDR1 and CDR2 (germline): DFQATT, SNEGSKA (reference sequence). V lost 0 bases, J lost 13 bases, and 9 bases lay in between. CDR3: CSARDEVTTF. The CDR3 DNA follows: TGCAGTGCTAGAGATGAGGTTACCACCTTC.

The chain joins TRBV11-2 to TRBJ2-3; 9 bases are a match to TRBD1. Trimming removed 3 bases from V and 3 bases from J; junction bases left unmatched: 7. CDR3 length equals 16 residues. Germline V gene sequence: CDR1 SGHAT, CDR2 FQNNGV. This CDR3 reads CASSFSYRGRTDTQYF. The CDR3 DNA follows: TGTGCCAGCAGCTTTTCCTACAGGGGGCGTACAGATACGCAGTATTTT.

This clonotype turned up a few times. J is TRBJ1-3 and V is TRBV5-8; D not certain. V dropped 3 bases and J dropped 1 base, with 11 bases sitting between them. The CDR3 runs 15 residues. Germline V gene lookup returns CDR1 SGHTS and CDR2 YDEGEE. The CDR3 is CASSSRELSGNTIYF. CDR3 in DNA: TGTGCCAGCAGCTCACGCGAGCTTTCTGGAAACACCATATATTTT.

The V call is TRBV20-1, the J call TRBJ1-1, with a weak D call TRBD1 (6 bases). This CDR3 is 14 amino acids long. The V gene's germline CDR1 is DFQATT and CDR2 SNEGSKA (reference sequence). Deletions cut 5 bases from V and 2 bases from J, with 15 bases between. In nucleotides, the CDR3 is TGCAGTGCTCAGCCGGGACAAATAAACACTGAAGCTTTCTTT. Residues: CSAQPGQINTEAFF.

The CDR3 sequence: CASSFGQAKNTEAFF. CDR3 bases: TGCGCCAGCAGCTTTGGACAGGCGAAGAACACTGAAGCTTTCTTT. The chain uses TRBV5-1 and TRBJ1-1, with 7 bases identical to TRBD1. This CDR3 contains 15 residues. CDR1 SGHRS and CDR2 YFSETQ come from the germline V gene. Trimming took 2 bases from V and 1 from J; bases not matched to a gene: 5.

This clonotype was found many times. This chain links TRBV2 with TRBJ2-7; tentatively, D is TRBD1 or TRBD2 (5 bases each). Germline CDR1 and CDR2: SNHLY and FYNNEI. The CDR3 runs 13 residues. The V gene lost 5 bases and the J gene lost 3 bases, with 11 bases spanning the gap. CDR3 amino acids: CASSRTGGYEQYF. CDR3 in DNA: TGTGCCAGCAGTAGAACAGGAGGCTACGAGCAGTACTTC. Supplemented by reference TRBV2 and TRBJ2-7, the full variable domain reads EPEVTQTPSHQVTQMGQEVILRCVPISNHLYFYWYRQILGQKVEFLVSFYNNEISEKSEIFDDQFSVERPDGSNFTLKIRSTKLEDSAMYFCASSRTGGYEQYFGPGTRLTVT.

The V and J genes are TRBV5-6 and TRBJ2-1; a weak D match, TRBD2 (6 bases). The V end was cut by 5 bases, the J end by 6 bases, with 18 bases between. The CDR3 extends over 15 amino acids. The germline V gene has CDR1 SGHDT and CDR2 YYEEEE. CDR3 region: CASRRRPGLGNEQFF. CDR3 DNA: TGTGCCAGCAGACGACGCCCGGGACTTGGCAATGAGCAGTTCTTC.

The rearrangement joins TRBV15 to TRBJ2-2; D might be TRBD2 (6 bases). Looked up from germline, CDR1 is LNHNV and CDR2 is YYDKDF (reference sequence). Trimming took 2 bases from V and 5 from J, leaving 12 bases between them. CDR3 length: 15 residues. As DNA, the CDR3 is TGTGCCACCAGCAGAACGGGGACTGTTACCGGGGAGCTGTTTTTT. The encoded protein is CATSRTGTVTGELFF.

This clonotype was seen only a few times. The chain carries TRBV12-3 or TRBV12-4 and TRBJ2-7; D may match TRBD1 or TRBD2 (5 bases each). The CDR3 spans 13 residues. The ends were cut back, 5 bases at V and 1 base at J, with 9 bases in the middle. The DNA of the CDR3 is TGTGCCAGCAGTCGGGGACCGTCCTACGAGCAGTACTTC. This codes for CASSRGPSYEQYF.

The chain employs TRBV9 and TRBJ1-3, with no clear D. Germline V gene sequence: CDR1 SGDLS, CDR2 YYNGEE. V lost 4 bases and J lost 12, with 17 bases in between. CDR3 length: 13 residues. CDR3 coding DNA: TGTGCCAGCAGCTTGGATCTTGGCCCGTACATATATTTT. It is translated as CASSLDLGPYIYF.

This clonotype was seen once. The chain links TRBV7-8 to TRBJ2-7; 7 bases agree with TRBD1. The CDR3 length is 15 residues. The ends lost 2 bases at V and 1 base at J; junction bases unmatched: 5. Germline CDR1 and CDR2: SGHVS and FQNEAQ. This chain's CDR3 is CASSLQTGRSYEQYF. DNA of the CDR3: TGTGCCAGCAGCTTACAGACAGGGCGATCCTACGAGCAGTACTTC. Drawing the rest from reference TRBV7-8 and TRBJ2-7, the complete variable domain is GAGVSQSPRYKVAKRGQDVALRCDPISGHVSLFWYQQALGQGPEFLTYFQNEAQLDKSGLPSDRFFAERPEGSVSTLKIQRTQQEDSAVYLCASSLQTGRSYEQYFGPGTRLTVT.

The chain recombines TRBV7-2 with TRBJ1-1; D ambiguous. This CDR3 is built from 15 residues. CDR1 SGHTA and CDR2 FQGNSA come from the germline V gene. The V and J ends lost 0 bases and 2 bases respectively, with 10 bases between them. Written as DNA, the CDR3 is TGTGCCAGCAGCTTAGCGGGGATGGGTAACACTGAAGCTTTCTTT. Translated: CASSLAGMGNTEAFF. Variable domain in full (rest from reference TRBV7-2 and TRBJ1-1): GAGVSQSPSNKVTEKGKDVELRCDPISGHTALYWYRQSLGQGLEFLIYFQGNSAPDKSGLPSDRFSAERTGGSVSTLTIQRTQQEDSAVYLCASSLAGMGNTEAFFGQGTRLTVV.

The chain recombines TRBV20-1 with TRBJ2-7, with D perhaps matching TRBD2 (5 bases). Germline values: CDR1 DFQATT, CDR2 SNEGSKA (reference sequence). The CDR3 loop spans 16 amino acids. Trimming cost V 1 base and J 0 bases, with 16 bases left between them. The CDR3: CSARAPPAEPSYEQYF. CDR3 DNA: TGCAGTGCTAGAGCCCCCCCAGCGGAGCCCTCCTACGAGCAGTACTTC.

The chain has TRBV10-3 and TRBJ2-3, with 8 bases that match TRBD1. The CDR3 length is 15 residues. CDR1 is ENHRY and CDR2 is SYGVKD in the germline V gene. The V segment lost 3 bases and the J segment 6 bases; nucleotides outside the gene matches: 8. The CDR3 nucleotides read TGTGCCATCAGTGATACAGGGACAGGTGGCGATACGCAGTATTTT. It codes for CAISDTGTGGDTQYF.

This clonotype was seen many times. V and J are TRBV5-1 and TRBJ1-3; D is perhaps TRBD1 (6 bases). From germline, CDR1 is SGHRS and CDR2 YFSETQ. V was cut by 4 bases and J by 0 bases, with 11 bases left in between. The CDR3 covers 15 residues. The CDR3 DNA is TGCGCCAGCAGCCCCGGACAGTCCTCTGGAAACACCATATATTTT. Translating it yields CASSPGQSSGNTIYF.

The rearrangement uses TRBV20-1 and TRBJ2-2, with 7 bases matching TRBD1. Germline V lookup: CDR1 DFQATT, CDR2 SNEGSKA (reference sequence). The CDR3 contains 13 residues. Trimming cost V 4 bases and J 4 bases; bases outside gene matches: 3. This CDR3 reads CSATTGSTGELFF. CDR3 coding DNA: TGCAGTGCTACGACAGGGTCCACCGGGGAGCTGTTTTTT.